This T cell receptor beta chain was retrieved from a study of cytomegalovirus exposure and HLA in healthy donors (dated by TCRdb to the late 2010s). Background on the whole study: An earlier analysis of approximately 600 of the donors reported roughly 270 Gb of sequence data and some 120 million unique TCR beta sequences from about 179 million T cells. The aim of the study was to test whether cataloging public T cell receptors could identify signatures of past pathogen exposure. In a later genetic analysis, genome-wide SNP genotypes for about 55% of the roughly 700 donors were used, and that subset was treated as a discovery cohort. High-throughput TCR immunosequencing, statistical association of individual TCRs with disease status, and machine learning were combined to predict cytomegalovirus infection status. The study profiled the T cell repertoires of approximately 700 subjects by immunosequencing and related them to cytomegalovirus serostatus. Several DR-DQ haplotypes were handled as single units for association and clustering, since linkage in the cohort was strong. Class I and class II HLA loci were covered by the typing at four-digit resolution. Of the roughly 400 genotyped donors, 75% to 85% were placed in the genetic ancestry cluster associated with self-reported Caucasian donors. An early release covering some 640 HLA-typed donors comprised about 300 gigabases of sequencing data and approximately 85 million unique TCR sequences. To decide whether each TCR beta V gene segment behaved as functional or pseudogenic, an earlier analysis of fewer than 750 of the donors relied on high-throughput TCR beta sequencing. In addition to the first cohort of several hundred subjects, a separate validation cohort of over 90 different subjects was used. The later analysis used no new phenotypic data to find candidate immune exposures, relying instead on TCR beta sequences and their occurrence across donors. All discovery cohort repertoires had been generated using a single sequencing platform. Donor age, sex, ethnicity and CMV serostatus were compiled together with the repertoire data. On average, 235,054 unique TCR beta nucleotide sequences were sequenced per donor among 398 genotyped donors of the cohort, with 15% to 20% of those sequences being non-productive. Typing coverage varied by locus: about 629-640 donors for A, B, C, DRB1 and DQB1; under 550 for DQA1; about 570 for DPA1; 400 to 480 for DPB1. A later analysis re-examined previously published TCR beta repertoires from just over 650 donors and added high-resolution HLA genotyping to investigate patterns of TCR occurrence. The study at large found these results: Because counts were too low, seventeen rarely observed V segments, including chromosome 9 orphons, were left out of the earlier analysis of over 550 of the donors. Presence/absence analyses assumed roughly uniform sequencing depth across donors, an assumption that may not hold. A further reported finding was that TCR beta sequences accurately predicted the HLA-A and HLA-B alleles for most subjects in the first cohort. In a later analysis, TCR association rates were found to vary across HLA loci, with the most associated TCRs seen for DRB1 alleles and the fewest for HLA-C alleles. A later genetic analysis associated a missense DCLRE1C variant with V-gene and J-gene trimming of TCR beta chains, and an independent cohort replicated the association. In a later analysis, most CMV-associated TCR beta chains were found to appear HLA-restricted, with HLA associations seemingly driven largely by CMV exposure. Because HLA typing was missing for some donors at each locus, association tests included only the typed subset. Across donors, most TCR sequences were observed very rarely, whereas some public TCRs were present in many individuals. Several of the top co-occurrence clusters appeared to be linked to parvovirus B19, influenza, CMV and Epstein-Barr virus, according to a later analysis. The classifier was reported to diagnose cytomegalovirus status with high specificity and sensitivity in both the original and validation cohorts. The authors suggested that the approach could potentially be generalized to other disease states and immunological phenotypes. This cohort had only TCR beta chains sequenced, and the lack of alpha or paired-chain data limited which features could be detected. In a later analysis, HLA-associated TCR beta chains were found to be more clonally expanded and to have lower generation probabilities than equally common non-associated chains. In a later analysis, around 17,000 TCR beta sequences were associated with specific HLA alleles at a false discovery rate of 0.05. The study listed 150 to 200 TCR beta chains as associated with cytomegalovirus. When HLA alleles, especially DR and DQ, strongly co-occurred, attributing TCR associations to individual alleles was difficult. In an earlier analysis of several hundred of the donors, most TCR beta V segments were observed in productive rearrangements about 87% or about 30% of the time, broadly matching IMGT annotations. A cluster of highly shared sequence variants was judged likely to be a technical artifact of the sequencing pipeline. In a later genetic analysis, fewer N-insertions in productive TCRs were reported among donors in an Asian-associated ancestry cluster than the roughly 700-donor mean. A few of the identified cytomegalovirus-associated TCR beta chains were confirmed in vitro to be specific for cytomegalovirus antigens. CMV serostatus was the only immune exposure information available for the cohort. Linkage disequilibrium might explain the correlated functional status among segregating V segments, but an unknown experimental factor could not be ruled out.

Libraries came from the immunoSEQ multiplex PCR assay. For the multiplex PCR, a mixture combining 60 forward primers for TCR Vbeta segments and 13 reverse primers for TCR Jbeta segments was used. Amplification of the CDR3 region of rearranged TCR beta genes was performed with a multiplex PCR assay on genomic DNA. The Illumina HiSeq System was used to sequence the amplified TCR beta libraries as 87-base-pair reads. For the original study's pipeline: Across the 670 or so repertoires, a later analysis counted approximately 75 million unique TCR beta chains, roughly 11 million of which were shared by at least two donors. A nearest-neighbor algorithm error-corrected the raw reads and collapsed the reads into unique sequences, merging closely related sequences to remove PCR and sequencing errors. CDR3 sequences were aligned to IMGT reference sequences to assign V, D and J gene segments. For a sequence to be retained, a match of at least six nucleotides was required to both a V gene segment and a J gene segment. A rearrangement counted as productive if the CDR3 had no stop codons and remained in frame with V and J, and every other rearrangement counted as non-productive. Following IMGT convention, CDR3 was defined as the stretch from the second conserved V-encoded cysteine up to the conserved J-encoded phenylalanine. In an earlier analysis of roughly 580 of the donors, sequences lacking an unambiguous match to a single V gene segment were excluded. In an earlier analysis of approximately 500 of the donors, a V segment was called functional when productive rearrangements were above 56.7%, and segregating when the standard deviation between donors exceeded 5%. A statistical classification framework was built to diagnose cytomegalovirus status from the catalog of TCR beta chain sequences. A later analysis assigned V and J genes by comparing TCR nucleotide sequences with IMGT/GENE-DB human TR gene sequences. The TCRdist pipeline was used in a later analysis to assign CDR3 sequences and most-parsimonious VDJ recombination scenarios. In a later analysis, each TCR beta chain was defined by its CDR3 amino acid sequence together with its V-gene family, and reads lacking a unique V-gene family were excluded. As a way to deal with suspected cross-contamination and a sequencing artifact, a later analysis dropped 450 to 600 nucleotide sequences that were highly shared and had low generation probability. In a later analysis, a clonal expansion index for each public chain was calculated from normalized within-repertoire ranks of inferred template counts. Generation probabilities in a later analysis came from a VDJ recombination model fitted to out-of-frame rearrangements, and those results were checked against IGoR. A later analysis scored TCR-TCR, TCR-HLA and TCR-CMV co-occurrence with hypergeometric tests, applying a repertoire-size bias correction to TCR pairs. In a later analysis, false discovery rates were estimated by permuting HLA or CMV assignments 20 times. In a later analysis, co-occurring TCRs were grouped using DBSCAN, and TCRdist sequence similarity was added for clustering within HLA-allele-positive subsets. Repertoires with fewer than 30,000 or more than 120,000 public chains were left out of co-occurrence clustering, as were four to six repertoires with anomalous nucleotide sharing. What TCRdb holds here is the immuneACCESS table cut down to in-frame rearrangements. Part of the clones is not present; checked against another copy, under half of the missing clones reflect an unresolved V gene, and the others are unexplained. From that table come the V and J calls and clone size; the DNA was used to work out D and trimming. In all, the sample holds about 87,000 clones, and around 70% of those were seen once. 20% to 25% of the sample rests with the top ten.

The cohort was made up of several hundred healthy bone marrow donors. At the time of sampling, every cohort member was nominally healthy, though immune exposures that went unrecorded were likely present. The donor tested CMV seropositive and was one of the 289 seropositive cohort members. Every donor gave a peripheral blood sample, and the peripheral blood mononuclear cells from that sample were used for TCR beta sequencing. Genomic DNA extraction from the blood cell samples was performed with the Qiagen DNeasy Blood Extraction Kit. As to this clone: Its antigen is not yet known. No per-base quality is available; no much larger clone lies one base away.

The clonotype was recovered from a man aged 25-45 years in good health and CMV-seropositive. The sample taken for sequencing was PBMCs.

The nucleotide sequence reads TGTGCCTGGAGTCCGGCGGGAAGCTCTGGAAACACCATATATTTT. This gives the protein CAWSPAGSSGNTIYF. The sequence is built from TRBV30 and TRBJ1-3; no D gene is confidently identified. The CDR3 measures 15 amino acids from cysteine to phenylalanine. Only CDR3 DNA is held: 45 bases, read in frame from base 1. V is shortened by 2 bases, J by 0 bases, and the region joining them spans 11 bases. The germline V gene (reference sequence) supplies CDR1 GTSNPN and CDR2 SVGIG.